Below are 12 T cell receptor beta chains sequenced from a single sample in a study of glioma-infiltrating T cells. The iRepertoire nested amplicon-rescue multiplex PCR amplified TCR alpha and beta CDR3s from RNA. From the multiplex PCR reads, TCRdb called clonotypes with MiXCR, one entry per CDR3 protein. The sample has roughly 190,000 distinct CDR3 sequences, roughly 32% seen once. The sample comprised glioma tissue, nonneoplastic brain tissue, or PBMCs (not recorded which). The receptors here all came from a human donor with low-grade glioma or glioblastoma, undergoing nonglioma brain surgery, or in good health (not recorded which).

This clonotype was observed at least ten times. V is TRBV7-2 and J is TRBJ2-2, with 9 bases aligning to TRBD1. Germline CDR1 and CDR2: SGHTA and FQGNSA. The CDR3 contains 16 residues. Unmatched junction bases numbered 4, after V lost 4 bases and J lost 1 base. The CDR3 sequence: CASSSRGQGNTGELFF. The DNA for the CDR3 is TGTGCCAGCAGCTCTCGGGGACAGGGGAACACCGGGGAGCTGTTTTTT.

The rearrangement joins TRBV12-3 or TRBV12-4 to TRBJ1-2; 7 bases align to TRBD1. The J segment lost 0 bases and the V segment lost 5 bases, leaving 6 bases of the junction unmatched. CDR3 length: 15 residues. The CDR3 DNA is TGTGCCAGCAGTGCTCGGGACAGAGCTAACTATGGCTACACCTTC. Translated, it gives CASSARDRANYGYTF.

The chain joins TRBV7-9 to TRBJ1-5; 7 bases are shared with TRBD1. Germline CDR1 is SEHNR and CDR2 is FQNEAQ (reference sequence). This CDR3 comprises 15 residues. After removal of 5 bases from V and 3 bases from J, the junction contained 7 bases not matched to a gene. Here the CDR3 reads CASSTGQVYNQPQHF. The DNA of the CDR3 is TGTGCCAGCAGCACCGGACAGGTGTACAATCAGCCCCAGCATTTT.

This clonotype was counted ten times or more. This chain joins TRBV7-2 and TRBJ2-2; no clear D. V lost 1 base, J lost 6 bases, and 6 bases lay in between. This CDR3 is built from 13 residues. The V gene's germline CDR1 is SGHTA and CDR2 FQGNSA. The CDR3 nucleotides read TGTGCCAGCAGCTTAGTTCCCCCCGGGGAGCTGTTTTTT. Translating gives CASSLVPPGELFF. Full variable domain (remainder filled in from reference TRBV7-2 and TRBJ2-2): GAGVSQSPSNKVTEKGKDVELRCDPISGHTALYWYRQSLGQGLEFLIYFQGNSAPDKSGLPSDRFSAERTGGSVSTLTIQRTQQEDSAVYLCASSLVPPGELFFGEGSRLTVL.

This clonotype came up many times. The V call is TRBV28, the J call TRBJ1-2, with 9 nucleotides matching TRBD1. Germline CDR1 is MDHEN and CDR2 is SYDVKM. V shed 4 bases, J shed 8 bases, and the junction held 11 bases outside the gene matches. The CDR3 runs 15 residues. DNA for the CDR3: TGTGCCAGCAGTTCGGACAGGGGATCAGGGTGGGGCTACACCTTC. It is translated as CASSSDRGSGWGYTF.

This clonotype was recorded many times. The V gene is TRBV6-6, the J gene TRBJ2-5; 9 nucleotides align to TRBD2. There are 15 residues in the CDR3. The junction had 5 bases not matched to a gene; V was cut back by 2 bases and J by 4 bases. In germline, CDR1 is MNHNY, CDR2 SVGAGI (reference sequence). The CDR3 protein is CASSYGLAFGETQYF. The CDR3 DNA sequence: TGTGCCAGCAGTTACGGACTAGCGTTCGGAGAGACCCAGTACTTC.

A note on this clonotype: A clone one base away is much larger, so this may be a read error. Given the absence of the conserved phenylalanine or tryptophan at the CDR3 end, a read error is likely. V gene TRBV10-3 combines with J gene TRBJ1-1; 8 bases fit TRBD1. Germline values: CDR1 ENHRY, CDR2 SYGVKD. The CDR3 totals 17 residues. V dropped 5 bases and J dropped 3; count of bases not matched to a gene: 14. CDR3 in DNA: TGTGCCATCAGTCAGTATGTTCTCAGGGGGCTGGACACTGAAGCTTTCCTT. Its protein product is CAISQYVLRGLDTEAFL.

A note on this clonotype: Germline and junction disagree at one end, which may indicate a read error. V is TRBV19 and J is TRBJ2-7; 9 bases agree with TRBD2. This CDR3 has 16 amino acids. The germline CDR1 and CDR2 sequences are LNHDA and SQIVND (reference sequence). The CDR3 sequence: CASSMTSGSLSYGQYF. The CDR3 DNA reads TGTGCCAGTAGTATGACTAGCGGCAGCCTCTCCTACGGGCAGTACTTC. Variable domain in full (rest from reference TRBV19 and TRBJ2-7): DGGITQSPKYLFRKEGQNVTLSCEQNLNHDAMYWYRQDPGQGLRLIYYSQIVNDFQKGDIAEGYSVSREKKESFPLTVTSAQKNPTAFYLCASSMTSGSLSYGQYFGPGTRLTVT.

The rearrangement links TRBV7-2 to TRBJ2-3; D uncertain. Trimming took off 1 base at V and 4 bases at J, with 6 bases between the two ends. CDR3 size: 13 residues. The germline CDR1 and CDR2 sequences are SGHTA and FQGNSA. The CDR3 region is CASSLEAADTQYF. CDR3 in DNA: TGTGCCAGCAGCTTAGAGGCGGCAGATACGCAGTATTTT.

At least ten counts were recorded for this clonotype. V and J are TRBV2 and TRBJ1-5; D is unclear. The V gene lost 2 bases and the J gene lost 4 bases, with 12 bases spanning the gap. The CDR3 length is 15 residues. Germline CDR1 SNHLY, CDR2 FYNNEI. The CDR3 region has the DNA TGTGCCAGCAGTGAAAATGGGCTTATGAATCAGCCCCAGCATTTT. It encodes CASSENGLMNQPQHF.

This clonotype appeared many times. The V gene is TRBV20-1, the J gene TRBJ2-7; the D gene is possibly TRBD2 (5 bases). The CDR3 extends over 12 amino acids. V lost 8 bases and J lost 5, with 16 bases in between. Germline CDR1 is DFQATT and CDR2 is SNEGSKA (reference sequence). Written as DNA, the CDR3 is TGCAGTCGAGAGGGTCGTATAGACGAGCAGTACTTC. Translated, it gives CSREGRIDEQYF.

The count of this clonotype is one. The chain carries TRBV29-1 and TRBJ2-7; no clear D gene. Per germline, CDR1 SQVTM and CDR2 ANQGSEA. The V gene lost 3 bases and the J gene lost 3 bases, with 9 bases spanning the gap. This CDR3 is built from 12 residues. CDR3 sequence: CSVDDTNYEQYF. For the CDR3, the DNA is TGCAGCGTTGATGACACGAACTACGAGCAGTACTTC.